This T cell receptor beta chain was observed in a study of shared T cell receptors in the human thymus. Here immunoSEQ multiplex PCR was the method, and the copy in TCRdb shows in-frame clones only, minus some. The profile shows about 400,000 clones, over 90% of them singletons. This receptor was taken from a human donor. Sequencing was done on a sample of thymocytes.

The CDR3 DNA reads TGCGCCAGCAGCTTGGGACTAGCGGGAGGAGGTATAGGCATTCAGTACTTC. This encodes CASSLGLAGGGIGIQYF. The chain uses TRBV5-1 and TRBJ2-4, with 13 bases identical to TRBD2. The CDR3 has 17 residues. The ends lost 0 bases at V and 9 bases at J; junction bases unmatched: 9. Per germline, CDR1 SGHRS and CDR2 YFSETQ.